This entry features one T cell receptor (beta chain) sequence. Its target is not known. The CDR3 is made up of 15 amino acids. The germline V gene has CDR1 DFQATT and CDR2 SNEGSKA (reference sequence). Trimming took off 0 bases at V and 6 bases at J, with 14 bases between the two ends. The data originate from a study of T cells in Graves' hyperthyroidism and ophthalmopathy. Whole-study findings and limits: Expanded thyroid clonotypes (above 0.001) were mostly also found in blood. Ophthalmopathy was distinguished from stable hyperthyroidism by 13 V-J signatures.

Amplification of TCR beta CDR3 regions used RNA as the template. A first-round RT-PCR of the TCR CDR3 used the HTBI primer set. TCRdb redid the calling of the multiplex PCR reads with MiXCR, one entry per CDR3 protein. In the table there are some 570,000 distinct CDR3 sequences, 14% of which are singletons. Uncontrolled infection, other autoimmune disease, pregnancy and lactation each barred patients from inclusion. Diagnostic decisions used clinical symptoms, serum thyroxine and TRAb, thyroid ultrasound and orbital computed tomography. The chain combines TRBV20-1 with TRBJ1-4; perhaps TRBD1 as D (6 bases). Sequencing was performed on blood. This receptor was identified in a woman aged 18-29 years with Graves' ophthalmopathy. CDR3 sequence: CSARDPAGADEKLFF. The CDR3, as DNA: TGCAGTGCTAGAGATCCGGCAGGGGCTGATGAAAAACTGTTTTTT.